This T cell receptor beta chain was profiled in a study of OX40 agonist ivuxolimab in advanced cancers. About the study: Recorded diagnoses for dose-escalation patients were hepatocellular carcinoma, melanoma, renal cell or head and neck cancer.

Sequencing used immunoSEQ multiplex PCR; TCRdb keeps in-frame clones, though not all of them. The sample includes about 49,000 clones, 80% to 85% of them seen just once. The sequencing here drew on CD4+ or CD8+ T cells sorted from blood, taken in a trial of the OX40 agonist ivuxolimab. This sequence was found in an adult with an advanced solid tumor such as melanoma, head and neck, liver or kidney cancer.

The CDR3 here is CASSPTGISGNTIYF. In DNA, the CDR3 is TGTGCCAGCAGCCCCACGGGGATCTCTGGAAACACCATATATTTT. The genes are TRBV7-2 and TRBJ1-3; no firm D call. The V gene's germline CDR1 is SGHTA and CDR2 FQGNSA. This CDR3 region has 15 residues. V dropped 5 bases and J dropped 0 bases, with 11 bases sitting between them. Variable domain in full (rest from reference TRBV7-2 and TRBJ1-3): GAGVSQSPSNKVTEKGKDVELRCDPISGHTALYWYRQSLGQGLEFLIYFQGNSAPDKSGLPSDRFSAERTGGSVSTLTIQRTQQEDSAVYLCASSPTGISGNTIYFGEGSWLTVV.